This is a list of T cell receptor beta chains from one sample in a study of blood T cell repertoires in COVID-19. The repertoire was sequenced with immunoSEQ multiplex PCR; TCRdb's copy has only in-frame clones and lacks some. The table records around 68,000 clones, roughly nine tenths of them present only once. The sequenced material came from peripheral blood. These receptors all come from a man aged 45-65 years with active COVID-19. CDR3s include the opening cysteine and the closing phenylalanine or tryptophan. The D gene is left open where the match is weak.

cdr3_aa: CASSSQESSYEQYF; d_call: NA; j_call: TRBJ2-7; v_call: TRBV3-1/TRBV3-2
cdr3_aa: CASSLSGQGWTEAFF; d_call: TRBD1; j_call: TRBJ1-1; v_call: TRBV27
cdr3_aa: CASSEFRQGRKLFF; d_call: NA; j_call: TRBJ1-4; v_call: TRBV2
cdr3_aa: CASRGTGNTGELFF; d_call: TRBD1; j_call: TRBJ2-2; v_call: TRBV19
cdr3_aa: CASSLWEGPYEQYF; d_call: TRBD2; j_call: TRBJ2-7; v_call: TRBV6-2/TRBV6-3
cdr3_aa: CASSSTGTVLNTEAFF; d_call: NA; j_call: TRBJ1-1; v_call: TRBV5-1
cdr3_aa: CAINPGQGVDTQYF; d_call: TRBD1; j_call: TRBJ2-3; v_call: TRBV10-3
cdr3_aa: CASSLEESLSYGYTF; d_call: NA; j_call: TRBJ1-2; v_call: TRBV5-6
cdr3_aa: CATSRDVTRRETQYF; d_call: NA; j_call: TRBJ2-5; v_call: TRBV15
cdr3_aa: CASSTRQGGNEQFF; d_call: TRBD1; j_call: TRBJ2-1; v_call: TRBV27
cdr3_aa: CASSPWTGGNTIYF; d_call: TRBD1; j_call: TRBJ1-3; v_call: TRBV18
cdr3_aa: CASRAQGALGGYTF; d_call: TRBD1; j_call: TRBJ1-2; v_call: TRBV3-1/TRBV3-2
cdr3_aa: CASSIGGRSATDTQYF; d_call: NA; j_call: TRBJ2-3; v_call: TRBV19
cdr3_aa: CASKEGRASNYGYTF; d_call: NA; j_call: TRBJ1-2; v_call: TRBV2
cdr3_aa: CASTPGNTEAFF; d_call: NA; j_call: TRBJ1-1; v_call: TRBV6-6
cdr3_aa: CASSSGQGATNEKLFF; d_call: TRBD1; j_call: TRBJ1-4; v_call: TRBV6-6
cdr3_aa: CASSESRPSSQFF; d_call: NA; j_call: TRBJ2-1; v_call: TRBV10-2
cdr3_aa: CASSFYGNQPQHF; d_call: NA; j_call: TRBJ1-5; v_call: TRBV5-1
cdr3_aa: CASGINTGELFF; d_call: NA; j_call: TRBJ2-2; v_call: TRBV9
cdr3_aa: CASSDRQGSGANVLTF; d_call: TRBD1; j_call: TRBJ2-6; v_call: TRBV4-1
cdr3_aa: CASRDRGGAPLHF; d_call: TRBD1; j_call: TRBJ1-6; v_call: TRBV2
cdr3_aa: CASSAGGSRIQFF; d_call: TRBD2; j_call: TRBJ2-1; v_call: TRBV9
cdr3_aa: CASSSQWNSPLHF; d_call: NA; j_call: TRBJ1-6; v_call: TRBV7-2
cdr3_aa: CASSGGTGTDTQYF; d_call: TRBD1; j_call: TRBJ2-3; v_call: TRBV5-4
cdr3_aa: CSVEASGLKDTQYF; d_call: TRBD2; j_call: TRBJ2-3; v_call: TRBV29-1
cdr3_aa: CASSEFRVRTGSNAMLTTVQYF; d_call: TRBD1; j_call: TRBJ2-7; v_call: TRBV6-1
cdr3_aa: CASRAVSPTDTQYF; d_call: NA; j_call: TRBJ2-3; v_call: TRBV6-5
cdr3_aa: CASNDGGNSPLHF; d_call: NA; j_call: TRBJ1-6; v_call: TRBV5-1
cdr3_aa: CSVIITGRNTEAFF; d_call: NA; j_call: TRBJ1-1; v_call: TRBV29-1
cdr3_aa: CASSQGQGAGGEKLFF; d_call: TRBD1; j_call: TRBJ1-4; v_call: TRBV4-2
cdr3_aa: CASSPLGGGADTEAFF; d_call: TRBD1; j_call: TRBJ1-1; v_call: TRBV18
cdr3_aa: CASSHVSGAKNIQYF; d_call: TRBD2; j_call: TRBJ2-4; v_call: TRBV3-1/TRBV3-2
cdr3_aa: CASSPYGLQETQYF; d_call: NA; j_call: TRBJ2-7; v_call: TRBV7-8
cdr3_aa: CASSLRVPYEQYF; d_call: NA; j_call: TRBJ2-7; v_call: TRBV12-3/TRBV12-4
cdr3_aa: CASSLGVPYNSPLHF; d_call: NA; j_call: TRBJ1-6; v_call: TRBV7-3